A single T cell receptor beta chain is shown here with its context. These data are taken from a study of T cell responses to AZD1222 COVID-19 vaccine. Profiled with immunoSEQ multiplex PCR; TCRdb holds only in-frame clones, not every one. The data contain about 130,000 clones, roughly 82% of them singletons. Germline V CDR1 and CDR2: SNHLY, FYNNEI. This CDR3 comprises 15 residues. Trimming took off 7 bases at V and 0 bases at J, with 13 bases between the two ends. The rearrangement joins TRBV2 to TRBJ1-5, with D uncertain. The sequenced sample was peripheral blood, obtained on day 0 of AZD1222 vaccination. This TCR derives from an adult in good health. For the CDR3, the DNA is TGTGCCAGCAAACCCCAGATGGGTAGCAATCAGCCCCAGCATTTT. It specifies CASKPQMGSNQPQHF.